The 21 T cell receptor beta chains below all came from one sample that was sequenced in a study of PD-1 blockade in classical Hodgkin lymphoma. Time point in this sample: cycle 4 day 1 (C4D1), after less than 7 weeks of nivolumab. Relapses following autologous stem cell transplantation were seen in all patients, with brentuximab vedotin exposure varying. Generated by immunoSEQ multiplex PCR, the TCRdb table keeps only in-frame clones and is missing some. Among about 50,000 clones, under 80% were seen once, and the ten largest hold 9.5% to 15%. The sequenced sample was peripheral blood mononuclear cells (PBMCs), obtained before the fourth cycle of nivolumab. These receptors came from a human donor with classical Hodgkin lymphoma.

V is TRBV28 and J is TRBJ2-3; no firm D call. CDR3 length equals 14 residues. The V end lost 3 bases, the J end lost 0 bases, and 7 bases lay between the germline ends. The germline gives CDR1 MDHEN, CDR2 SYDVKM. The CDR3: CASSLPSSTDTQYF. The CDR3, as DNA: TGTGCCAGCAGTTTGCCTTCTAGCACAGATACGCAGTATTTT.

This clone occurred once. The V and J genes are TRBV12-5 and TRBJ2-1; 8 positions agree with TRBD2. CDR1 is LGHNT and CDR2 is FRNRAP in the germline V gene. V shed 6 bases and J 8 bases; nucleotides not matched to a gene: 15. CDR3 length: 16 residues. For the CDR3, the DNA is TGTGCTAGTGGGGACCAGCGGGAGAGGTATCCCCATGAGCAGTTCTTC. Protein product: CASGDQRERYPHEQFF.

The chain has TRBV19 and TRBJ1-1; D possibly corresponds to TRBD1 (5 bases). In germline, CDR1 is LNHDA, CDR2 SQIVND (reference sequence). V lost 9 bases and J 1 base, leaving 15 bases between the germline ends. The CDR3 runs to 14 residues. The CDR3 loop is CASINWGENTEAFF. Here the CDR3 DNA reads TGTGCCAGCATAAATTGGGGGGAGAACACTGAAGCTTTCTTT.

The gene calls are TRBV2 and TRBJ2-7; TRBD1 matches 8 bases. The CDR3 extends over 15 amino acids. CDR1 is SNHLY and CDR2 is FYNNEI in the germline V gene. The V and J ends lost 2 bases and 2 bases, in that order; junction bases with no gene match: 5. CDR3: CASSERAGGPYEQYF. The CDR3 nucleotides read TGTGCCAGCAGTGAAAGAGCAGGGGGCCCCTACGAGCAGTACTTC.

This clone was picked up a small number of times. The rearrangement uses TRBV27 and TRBJ2-5; TRBD2 might be the D (5 bases). This CDR3 is built from 15 residues. Per the germline V gene, CDR1 is MNHEY and CDR2 is SMNVEV (reference sequence). V gave up 1 base and J gave up 3 bases, with 12 bases separating them. CDR3 sequence (DNA): TGTGCCAGCAGTTTATTTTGGGGAGAGGAAGAGACCCAGTACTTC. It specifies CASSLFWGEEETQYF.

This clone came up once. The chain uses TRBV5-1 and TRBJ2-6; 8 bases align to TRBD1. The CDR3 consists of 17 residues. V trimming: 5 bases; J trimming: 2 bases; junction bases outside the gene matches: 9. Per the germline V gene, CDR1 is SGHRS and CDR2 is YFSETQ. The chain's CDR3 is CASSSETGAAGANVLTF. The CDR3 nucleotides read TGCGCCAGCAGTTCGGAGACAGGGGCAGCTGGGGCCAACGTCCTGACTTTC.

The CDR3: CATSRANIQYF. CDR3 nucleotide sequence: TGTGCCACCAGCAGAGCGAACATTCAGTACTTC. The gene calls are TRBV15 and TRBJ2-4; D uncertain. This CDR3 is 11 amino acids long. V was cut by 1 base and J by 7 bases, with 2 bases left in between. Germline V gene data show CDR1 as LNHNV and CDR2 as YYDKDF (reference sequence).

V gene TRBV6-6 combines with J gene TRBJ2-2; D possibly matches TRBD1 or TRBD2 (5 bases each). Germline V gene lookup returns CDR1 MNHNY and CDR2 SVGAGI (reference sequence). V lost 6 bases to trimming and J lost 7 bases, with 18 bases between them. This CDR3 has 15 residues. CDR3: CASSVSARGVGELFF. In DNA form, the CDR3 reads TGTGCCAGCAGCGTTTCAGCGCGAGGGGTCGGGGAGCTGTTTTTT.

This chain connects TRBV5-1 to TRBJ2-5, with D possibly being TRBD2 (5 bases). The V gene's germline CDR1 is SGHRS and CDR2 YFSETQ. V was shortened by 2 bases and J by 5 bases, with 13 bases between the two germline ends. CDR3 size: 14 residues. The CDR3 sequence: CASSLEVATETQYF. CDR3 DNA sequence: TGCGCCAGCAGCTTAGAGGTAGCGACGGAGACCCAGTACTTC. Full variable domain (outside the CDR3, taken from reference TRBV5-1 and TRBJ2-5): KAGVTQTPRYLIKTRGQQVTLSCSPISGHRSVSWYQQTPGQGLQFLFEYFSETQRNKGNFPGRFSGRQFSNSRSEMNVSTLELGDSALYLCASSLEVATETQYFGPGTRLLVL.

V gene TRBV5-1 combines with J gene TRBJ2-5; D is possibly TRBD1 or TRBD2 (6 bases each). This CDR3 is built from 14 residues. V was cut by 4 bases and J by 5 bases, with 15 bases left in between. Germline CDR1 is SGHRS and CDR2 is YFSETQ. The CDR3 coding sequence is TGCGCCAGCAGCCCCGAGGGGGGTATTGAGACCCAGTACTTC. Amino acid sequence: CASSPEGGIETQYF.

This chain links TRBV18 with TRBJ1-3; D uncertain. There are 15 residues in the CDR3. The V end was cut by 0 bases, the J end by 0 bases, with 6 bases between. In germline, CDR1 is KGHSH, CDR2 LQKENI. DNA for the CDR3: TGTGCCAGCTCACCACCACAGAGCTCTGGAAACACCATATATTTT. Protein product: CASSPPQSSGNTIYF.

This chain joins TRBV5-5 and TRBJ2-7, with D maybe TRBD1 (6 bases). CDR3 length equals 15 residues. V was clipped by 0 bases and J by 7 bases, with 17 bases between them. Germline lookup yields CDR1 SGHKS and CDR2 YYEKEE (reference sequence). For the CDR3, the DNA is TGTGCCAGCAGCTTGGGGCCAGGGGCCCCGGAGGAGCAGTACTTC. This codes for CASSLGPGAPEEQYF.

The CDR3 spells CASSMLAKGRDEQFF. As DNA, the CDR3 is TGTGCCAGTAGTATGCTAGCAAAGGGTAGGGATGAGCAGTTCTTC. The J gene is TRBJ2-1, the V gene TRBV19, with TRBD2 as a possible D gene (5 bases). V dropped 3 bases and J dropped 8 bases, with 17 bases sitting between them. The V gene's germline CDR1 is LNHDA and CDR2 SQIVND (reference sequence). This CDR3 region has 15 residues.

The V gene is TRBV29-1, the J gene TRBJ2-1; possibly TRBD2 for D (6 bases). Trimming took off 7 bases at V and 7 bases at J, with 20 bases between the two ends. This CDR3 has 14 amino acids. Germline CDR1 is SQVTM and CDR2 is ANQGSEA. This CDR3 is CSAFYGGIGNEQFF. The CDR3 DNA is TGCAGCGCGTTTTATGGCGGGATAGGGAATGAGCAGTTCTTC.

CDR3 nucleotides: TGTGCCAGCAGTTTTCCACCCTCTCTCACAGATACGCAGTATTTT. It codes for CASSFPPSLTDTQYF. The chain joins TRBV28 to TRBJ2-3; D gene ambiguous. V lost 3 bases and J 2 bases, leaving 12 bases between the germline ends. Germline values: CDR1 MDHEN, CDR2 SYDVKM. This CDR3 region has 15 residues.

The V gene is TRBV11-2, the J gene TRBJ2-7; D is ambiguous. Germline V gives CDR1 SGHAT, CDR2 FQNNGV. The CDR3 has 14 residues. The V gene lost 2 bases and the J gene lost 6 bases, with 14 bases spanning the gap. The CDR3 here is CASSLSRESGEQYF. DNA of the CDR3: TGTGCCAGCAGCTTATCCCGCGAGTCCGGCGAGCAGTACTTC.

This chain uses TRBV28 with TRBJ1-1; D may be TRBD1 (6 bases). Trimming shortened V by 5 bases and J by 0 bases, and 16 bases separated the two germline ends. The CDR3 length is 16 residues. Germline assignment: CDR1 MDHEN and CDR2 SYDVKM. DNA of the CDR3: TGTGCCAGCAGTACCTGGGAAGGACAGATGAACACTGAAGCTTTCTTT. Protein sequence: CASSTWEGQMNTEAFF.

This clone is a singleton in its sample. The rearrangement joins TRBV23-1 to TRBJ2-3, with 7 bases lining up with TRBD1. TRBV23-1 is reported as an ORF; its role is uncertain. The CDR3 covers 15 residues. The junction had 6 bases not matched to a gene; V was cut back by 5 bases and J by 1 base. CDR3 coding DNA: TGCGCCAGCAGTTACCGGGACAGTCGCACAGATACGCAGTATTTT. Its translation is CASSYRDSRTDTQYF.

This clone was picked up many times. This chain connects TRBV5-4 to TRBJ2-7; 8 bases fit TRBD2. After removal of 4 bases from V and 1 base from J, the junction contained 7 bases not matched to a gene. CDR3 length: 15 residues. Germline CDR1 SGHNT, CDR2 YYREEE (reference sequence). CDR3 loop: CASSQAGTRSYEQYF. The CDR3 DNA follows: TGTGCCAGCAGCCAGGCCGGGACTAGATCCTACGAGCAGTACTTC.

Notes on this clone: Other nucleotide sequences in the sample specify the same CDR3. CDR3 coding DNA: TGTGCCAGCAGCCCCGGGGGAGCGGGAGGGGAGACCCAGTACTTC. Protein sequence: CASSPGGAGGETQYF. This chain uses TRBV9 with TRBJ2-5; 10 bases align to TRBD2. Germline CDR1 and CDR2: SGDLS and YYNGEE. The CDR3 is 15 residues long. V gave up 4 bases and J gave up 5 bases; unmatched junction bases: 8.

This clone was observed a few times. The chain couples TRBV6-1 to TRBJ1-1; D gene unclear. Trimming stripped 8 bases from V and 11 bases from J, with 15 bases between. Germline assignment: CDR1 MNHNS and CDR2 SASEGT. The CDR3 is 11 residues long. In DNA, the CDR3 is TGTGCCAGCGGATGGGGTTTGCGGGCTTTCTTT. Encoded protein: CASGWGLRAFF.